This T cell receptor (beta chain) emerged from a study of T-cell reconstitution after alpha-beta-depleted transplantation in children. This CDR3 region has 17 residues. Germline loops: CDR1 SGHAT, CDR2 FQNNGV. Trimming at V came to 5 bases and at J to 4 bases, leaving 13 bases not matched to a gene. The sample holds a few counts of this clonotype. Unique molecular identifiers were used to barcode this TCRbeta library. TCRdb itself ran the PCR reads through MiXCR, one entry per CDR3 protein. The top ten hold 3.3% of the sample, which has more than 450,000 distinct CDR3 sequences, approximately 20% seen once.

The sample here was PBMCs from the stem cell graft donor, taken from the stem cell graft. The sequence was collected from a human donor who donated a stem cell graft to a child with acute lymphoblastic leukemia. The chain has TRBV11-2 and TRBJ1-3, with 8 bases matching TRBD1. CDR3 coding DNA: TGTGCCAGCAGCCCCTCACGGCGACCAGGGGGCGGAAACACCATATATTTT. It codes for CASSPSRRPGGGNTIYF. The full variable domain, its missing parts supplied by reference TRBV11-2 and TRBJ1-3, is EAGVAQSPRYKIIEKRQSVAFWCNPISGHATLYWYQQILGQGPKLLIQFQNNGVVDDSQLPKDRFSAERLKGVDSTLKIQPAKLEDSAVYLCASSPSRRPGGGNTIYFGEGSWLTVV.